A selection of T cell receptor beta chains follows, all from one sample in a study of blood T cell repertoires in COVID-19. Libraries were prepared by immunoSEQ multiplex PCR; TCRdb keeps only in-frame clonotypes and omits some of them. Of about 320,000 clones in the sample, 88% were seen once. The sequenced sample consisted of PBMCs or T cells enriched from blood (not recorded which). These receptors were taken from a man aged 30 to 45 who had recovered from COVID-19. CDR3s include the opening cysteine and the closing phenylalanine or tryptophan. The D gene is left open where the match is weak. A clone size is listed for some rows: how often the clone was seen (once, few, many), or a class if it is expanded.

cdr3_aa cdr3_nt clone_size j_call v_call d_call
CASNRDRPSPGELFF TGTGCCAGCAACCGGGACAGACCAAGCCCCGGGGAGCTGTTTTTT - TRBJ2-2 TRBV28 TRBD1
CAWGGVENIQYF TGTGCCTGGGGGGGAGTGGAAAACATTCAGTACTTC once TRBJ2-4 TRBV30 -
CASSSREVATDTQYF TGCGCCAGCAGCTCTCGGGAGGTGGCGACAGATACGCAGTATTTT - TRBJ2-3 TRBV5-1 TRBD2
CATSDPIGTGVDGYTF TGTGCCACCAGTGATCCCATCGGGACAGGGGTGGATGGCTACACCTTC - TRBJ1-2 TRBV24-1 TRBD1
CASSLASNQPQHF TGTGCCAGCAGCTTGGCTTCCAATCAGCCCCAGCATTTT - TRBJ1-5 TRBV5-6 -
CASSLGGDIGELFF TGTGCCAGCAGCCTGGGAGGGGATATCGGGGAGCTGTTTTTT - TRBJ2-2 TRBV28 TRBD2
CASSQTQGGRTQYF TGTGCCAGCAGCCAAACGCAGGGAGGAAGGACCCAGTACTTC - TRBJ2-5 TRBV14 -
CAWSSSPPQRGHNEQFF TGTGCCTGGAGTTCCAGCCCCCCCCAGCGGGGGCACAATGAGCAGTTCTTC - TRBJ2-1 TRBV30 TRBD2
CATSDPRASGGYKETQYF TGTGCCACCAGTGATCCGCGGGCTAGCGGGGGGTACAAAGAGACCCAGTACTTC - TRBJ2-5 TRBV24-1 TRBD2
CASSDEGHGYNEQFF TGTGCCAGCAGTGACGAGGGCCATGGCTACAATGAGCAGTTCTTC - TRBJ2-1 TRBV6-4 -
CASSPRLVQETQYF TGTGCCAGCAGCCCCCGACTAGTCCAAGAGACCCAGTACTTC once TRBJ2-5 TRBV7-2 -
CASSSSAAQPQHF TGTGCCAGCAGCTCCTCAGCGGCTCAGCCCCAGCATTTT - TRBJ1-5 TRBV7-2 -
CASSAGQGGTEAFF TGTGCCAGCAGCGCTGGACAGGGCGGAACTGAAGCTTTCTTT - TRBJ1-1 TRBV11-2 TRBD1
CASSSAGYTETQYF TGTGCCAGCAGTTCCGCAGGGTACACAGAGACCCAGTACTTC - TRBJ2-5 TRBV27 -
CATSRQGGQPQHF TGTGCCACCAGCCGACAGGGTGGACAGCCCCAGCATTTT - TRBJ1-5 TRBV24-1 TRBD1
CASREGTGTDTQYF TGTGCCAGCAGGGAGGGGACAGGCACAGATACGCAGTATTTT - TRBJ2-3 TRBV6-5 -
CASSLGMTGNEQYF TGTGCCAGCAGCTTAGGTATGACAGGGAACGAGCAGTACTTC - TRBJ2-7 TRBV7-8 TRBD1
CATSTRGLANQPQHF TGTGCCACCAGCACCCGAGGACTCGCAAATCAGCCCCAGCATTTT few TRBJ1-5 TRBV15 -
CASSPKYSSTDTQYF TGTGCCAGCTCCCCCAAATACTCTAGCACAGATACGCAGTATTTT - TRBJ2-3 TRBV18 -
CASSFSPRGTDTQYF TGTGCCAGCAGCTTTAGTCCGAGGGGCACAGATACGCAGTATTTT - TRBJ2-3 TRBV7-2 -
CASRSERGSTDTQYF TGCGCCAGCAGAAGCGAGCGGGGGAGCACAGATACGCAGTATTTT - TRBJ2-3 TRBV5-1 TRBD2
CATKGGAEAFF TGTGCCACCAAGGGGGGGGCTGAAGCTTTCTTT - TRBJ1-1 TRBV28 -
CASSPGRRTNTGELFF TGTGCCAGCAGCCCTGGGAGGCGGACTAACACCGGGGAGCTGTTTTTT - TRBJ2-2 TRBV5-4 -
CASSETGGPYNEQFF TGCGCCAGCAGCGAGACAGGGGGTCCCTACAATGAGCAGTTCTTC - TRBJ2-1 TRBV4-1 TRBD1
CASSQEDRPTDTQYF TGCGCCAGCAGCCAAGAGGACAGGCCCACAGATACGCAGTATTTT - TRBJ2-3 TRBV4-1 TRBD1
CASSGPGQGADGYTF TGTGCCAGCAGCGGACCGGGACAGGGGGCCGATGGCTACACCTTC - TRBJ1-2 TRBV13 TRBD1
CASSQVGGVYEQYF TGTGCCAGCAGCCAGGTTGGGGGGGTCTACGAGCAGTACTTC - TRBJ2-7 TRBV3-1/TRBV3-2 TRBD2
CASSEVSSSYNEQFF TGTGCCAGCAGTGAGGTCTCCAGCTCCTACAATGAGCAGTTCTTC - TRBJ2-1 TRBV6-4 -
CASQDSSNYGYTF TGTGCCAGCCAGGACAGTTCTAACTATGGCTACACCTTC few TRBJ1-2 TRBV27 -
CASSGYRANYGYTF TGTGCCAGCAGTGGGTACAGGGCTAACTATGGCTACACCTTC - TRBJ1-2 TRBV28 -
CASINLQGAFVGSPLHF TGTGCCAGCATTAATCTACAGGGGGCATTTGTTGGTTCACCCCTCCACTTT - TRBJ1-6 TRBV28 TRBD1